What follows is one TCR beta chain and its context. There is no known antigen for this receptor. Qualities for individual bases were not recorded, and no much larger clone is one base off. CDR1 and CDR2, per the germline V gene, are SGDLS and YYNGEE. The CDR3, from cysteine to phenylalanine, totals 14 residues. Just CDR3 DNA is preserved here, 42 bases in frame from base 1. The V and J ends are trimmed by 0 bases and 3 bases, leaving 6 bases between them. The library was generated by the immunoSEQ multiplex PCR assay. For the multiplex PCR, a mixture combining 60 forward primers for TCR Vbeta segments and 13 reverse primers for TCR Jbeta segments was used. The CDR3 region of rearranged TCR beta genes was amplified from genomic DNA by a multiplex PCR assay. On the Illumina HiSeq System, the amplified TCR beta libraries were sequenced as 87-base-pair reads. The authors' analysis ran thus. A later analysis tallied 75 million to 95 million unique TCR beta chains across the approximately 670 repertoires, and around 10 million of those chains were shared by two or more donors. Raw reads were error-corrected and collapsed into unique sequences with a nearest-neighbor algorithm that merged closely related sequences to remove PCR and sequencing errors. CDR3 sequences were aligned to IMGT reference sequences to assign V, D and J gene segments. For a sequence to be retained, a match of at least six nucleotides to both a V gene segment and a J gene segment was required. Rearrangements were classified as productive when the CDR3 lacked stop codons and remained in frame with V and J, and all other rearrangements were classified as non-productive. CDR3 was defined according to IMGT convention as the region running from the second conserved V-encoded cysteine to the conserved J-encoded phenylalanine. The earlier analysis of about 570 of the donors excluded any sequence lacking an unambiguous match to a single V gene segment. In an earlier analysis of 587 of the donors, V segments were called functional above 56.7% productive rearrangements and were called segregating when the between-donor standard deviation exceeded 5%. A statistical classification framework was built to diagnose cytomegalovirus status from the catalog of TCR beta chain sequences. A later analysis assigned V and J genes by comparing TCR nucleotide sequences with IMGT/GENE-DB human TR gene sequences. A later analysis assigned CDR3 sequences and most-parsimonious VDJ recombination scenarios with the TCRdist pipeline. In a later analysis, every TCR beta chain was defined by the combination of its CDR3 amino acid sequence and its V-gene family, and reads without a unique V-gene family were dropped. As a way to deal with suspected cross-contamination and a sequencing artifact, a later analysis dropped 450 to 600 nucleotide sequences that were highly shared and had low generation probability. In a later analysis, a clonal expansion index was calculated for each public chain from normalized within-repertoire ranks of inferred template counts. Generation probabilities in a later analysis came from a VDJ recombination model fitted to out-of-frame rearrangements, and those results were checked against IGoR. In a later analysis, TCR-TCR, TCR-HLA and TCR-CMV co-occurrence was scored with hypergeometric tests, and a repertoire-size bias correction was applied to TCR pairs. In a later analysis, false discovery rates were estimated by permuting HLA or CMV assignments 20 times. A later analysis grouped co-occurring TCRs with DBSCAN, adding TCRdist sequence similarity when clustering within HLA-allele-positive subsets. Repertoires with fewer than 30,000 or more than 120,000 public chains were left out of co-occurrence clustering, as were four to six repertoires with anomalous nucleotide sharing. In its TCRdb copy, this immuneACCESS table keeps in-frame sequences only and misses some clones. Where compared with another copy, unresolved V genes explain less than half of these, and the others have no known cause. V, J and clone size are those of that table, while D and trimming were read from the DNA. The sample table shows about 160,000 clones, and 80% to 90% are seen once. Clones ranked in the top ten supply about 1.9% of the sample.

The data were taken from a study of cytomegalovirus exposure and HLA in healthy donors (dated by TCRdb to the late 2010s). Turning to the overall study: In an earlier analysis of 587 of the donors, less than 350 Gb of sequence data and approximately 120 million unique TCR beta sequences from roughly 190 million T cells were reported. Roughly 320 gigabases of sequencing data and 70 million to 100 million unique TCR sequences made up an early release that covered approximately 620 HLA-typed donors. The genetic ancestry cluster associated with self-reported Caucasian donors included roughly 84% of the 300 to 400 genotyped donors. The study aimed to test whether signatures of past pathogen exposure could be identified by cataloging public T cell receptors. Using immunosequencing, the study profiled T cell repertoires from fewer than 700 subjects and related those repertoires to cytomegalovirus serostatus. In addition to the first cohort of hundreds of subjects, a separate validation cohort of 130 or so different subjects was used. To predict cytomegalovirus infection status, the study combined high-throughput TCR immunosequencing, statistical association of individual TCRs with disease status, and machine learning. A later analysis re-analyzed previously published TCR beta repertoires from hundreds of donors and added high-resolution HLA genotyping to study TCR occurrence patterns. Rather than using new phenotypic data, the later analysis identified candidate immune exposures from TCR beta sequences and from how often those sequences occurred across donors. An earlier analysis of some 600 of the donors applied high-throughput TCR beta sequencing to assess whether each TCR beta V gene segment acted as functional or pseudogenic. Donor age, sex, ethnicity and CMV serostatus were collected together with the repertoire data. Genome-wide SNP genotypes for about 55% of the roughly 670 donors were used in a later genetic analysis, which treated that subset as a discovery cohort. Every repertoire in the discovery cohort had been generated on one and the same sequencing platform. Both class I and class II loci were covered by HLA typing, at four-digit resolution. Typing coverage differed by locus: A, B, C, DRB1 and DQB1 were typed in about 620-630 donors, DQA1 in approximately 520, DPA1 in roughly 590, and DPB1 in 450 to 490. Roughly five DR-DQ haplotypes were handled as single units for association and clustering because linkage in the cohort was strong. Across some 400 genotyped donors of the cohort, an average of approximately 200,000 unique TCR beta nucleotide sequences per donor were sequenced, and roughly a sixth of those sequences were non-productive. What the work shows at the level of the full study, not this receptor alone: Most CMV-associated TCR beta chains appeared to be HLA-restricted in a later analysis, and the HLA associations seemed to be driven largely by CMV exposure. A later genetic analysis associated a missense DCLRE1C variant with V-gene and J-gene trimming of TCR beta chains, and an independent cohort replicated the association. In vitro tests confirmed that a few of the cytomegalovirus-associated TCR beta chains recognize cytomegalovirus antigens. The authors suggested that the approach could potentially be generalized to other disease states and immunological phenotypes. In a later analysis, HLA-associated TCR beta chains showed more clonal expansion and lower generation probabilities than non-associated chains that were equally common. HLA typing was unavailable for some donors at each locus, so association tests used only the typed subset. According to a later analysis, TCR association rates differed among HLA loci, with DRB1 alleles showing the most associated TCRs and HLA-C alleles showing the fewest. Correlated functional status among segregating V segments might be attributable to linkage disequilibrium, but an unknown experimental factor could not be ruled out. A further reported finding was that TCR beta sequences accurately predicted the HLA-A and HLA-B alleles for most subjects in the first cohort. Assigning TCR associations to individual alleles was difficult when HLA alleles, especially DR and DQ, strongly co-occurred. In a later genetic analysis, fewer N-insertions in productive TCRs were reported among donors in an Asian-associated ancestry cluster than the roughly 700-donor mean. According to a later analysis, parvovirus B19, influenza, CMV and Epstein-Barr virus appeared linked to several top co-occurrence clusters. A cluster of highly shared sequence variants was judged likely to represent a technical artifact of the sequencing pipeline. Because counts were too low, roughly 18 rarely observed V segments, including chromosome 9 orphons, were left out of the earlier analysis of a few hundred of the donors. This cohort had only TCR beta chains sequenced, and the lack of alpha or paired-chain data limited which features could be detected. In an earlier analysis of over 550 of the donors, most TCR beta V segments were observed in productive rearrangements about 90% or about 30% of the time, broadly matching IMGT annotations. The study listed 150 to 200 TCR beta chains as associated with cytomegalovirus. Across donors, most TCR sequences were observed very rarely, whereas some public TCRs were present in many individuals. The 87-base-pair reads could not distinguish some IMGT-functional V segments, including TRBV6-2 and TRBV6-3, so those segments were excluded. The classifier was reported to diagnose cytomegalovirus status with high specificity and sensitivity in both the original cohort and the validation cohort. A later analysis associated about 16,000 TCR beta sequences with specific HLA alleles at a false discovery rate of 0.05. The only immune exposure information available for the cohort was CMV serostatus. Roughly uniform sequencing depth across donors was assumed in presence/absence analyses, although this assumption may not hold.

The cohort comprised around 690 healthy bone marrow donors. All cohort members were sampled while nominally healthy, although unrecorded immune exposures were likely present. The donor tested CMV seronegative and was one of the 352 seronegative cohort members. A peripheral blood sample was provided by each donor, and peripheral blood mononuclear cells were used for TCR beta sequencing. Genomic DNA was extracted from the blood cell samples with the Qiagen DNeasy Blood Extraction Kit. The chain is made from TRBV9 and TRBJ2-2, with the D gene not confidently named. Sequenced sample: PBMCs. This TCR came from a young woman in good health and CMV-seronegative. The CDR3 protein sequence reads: CASSVAEYTGELFF. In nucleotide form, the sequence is TGTGCCAGCAGCGTAGCGGAGTACACCGGGGAGCTGTTTTTT.